This TCR beta chain stems from a study of T cell responses to AZD1222 COVID-19 vaccine. The wider study: Second-dose timings of about 4 or about 12 weeks were pooled. General study results and limits: A reported finding is that nearly half of spike-specific TCRs target unmutated variant regions. In all cases, repertoires were sampled only after the peak T cell response.

Note on this clone: As yet, its antigen is unknown.

Generated by immunoSEQ multiplex PCR, the TCRdb table keeps only in-frame clones and is missing some. Of about 110,000 clones in the sample, less than 95% were seen once. Germline V CDR1 and CDR2: LNHDA, SQIVND (reference sequence). This CDR3 region has 16 residues. Trimming removed 8 bases from V and 0 bases from J, with 14 bases in between. The rearrangement joins TRBV19 to TRBJ2-6; D is uncertain. Sequencing used peripheral blood, obtained on day 0 of AZD1222 vaccination. This receptor was identified in an adult in good health. The CDR3 nucleotides read TGTGCCAGTCTGGGTACCCCAAGCTCTGGGGCCAACGTCCTGACTTTC. Encoded protein: CASLGTPSSGANVLTF.